A single sample is the source of the 23 T cell receptor beta chains below, sequenced in a study of CD8+CD57+ T cells in acquired aplastic anemia. The study profiled TCR beta VDJ and CDR3 using genomic DNA as template. TCRdb called the reads again in MiXCR, with one record for every CDR3 protein. The repertoire holds 350,000 to 450,000 distinct CDR3 sequences, with just under 70% as singletons. The sequenced sample was sorted CD4+, CD8+, or CD8+CD57+ T cells (not recorded which) from PBMCs. These receptors all come from a human donor in good health, serving as a control.

Concerning this clonotype itself: The conserved final phenylalanine or tryptophan is absent from the CDR3, which likely points to a read error. The DNA is left out, because the CDR3 cannot be placed on it with certainty; the CDR3 is given as TCRdb lists it. This chain connects TRBV7-2 to TRBJ2-5; no check of the table's D call, TRBD2, against the DNA was made. Termini included, the CDR3 measures 13 amino acids. The germline CDR1 and CDR2 sequences are SGHTA and FQGNSA. The CDR3 loop reads CASSRTSGGQETQ.

In regard to this clonotype: Mismatch with germline at one junction end may stem from a read error. The chain couples TRBV7-8 to TRBJ1-2; TRBD1 might be the D (5 bases). Germline V CDR1 and CDR2: SGHVS, FQNEAQ. This CDR3 is built from 14 residues. CDR3 protein: CASSLEGHSDDNQF. The DNA for the CDR3 is TGTGCCAGCAGCCTAGAAGGACACTCGGATGACAACCAGTTC.

Many counts were recorded for this clonotype. A read error may produce the germline difference seen at one junction end. J is TRBJ2-4 and V is TRBV7-2; the match to TRBD1 covers 7 bases. The CDR3 is 15 residues long. CDR1 and CDR2 (germline): SGHTA, FQGNSA. For the CDR3, the DNA is TGTGCCAGCAGCTCCCGACAGGGATCGAAAAACATTCAGTGCTTC. Its protein product is CASSSRQGSKNIQCF.

Notes on this clonotype: The conserved final phenylalanine or tryptophan is absent from the CDR3, which likely points to a read error. The limits of the CDR3 on the DNA are not certain, so only TCRdb's listed CDR3 is given. The CDR3 sequence: CASSADGGVVGYI. The V gene is TRBV9, the J gene TRBJ2-3; TRBD2 is the table's D call and was not checked against the DNA. Germline V gene sequence: CDR1 SGDLS, CDR2 YYNGEE. The CDR3 has 13 amino acids, counting both end residues.

The V and J genes are TRBV2 and TRBJ1-1; D possibly corresponds to TRBD1 (5 bases). Germline CDR1 is SNHLY and CDR2 is FYNNEI. There are 12 residues in the CDR3. With 8 bases removed from V and 14 bases from J, the gap between germline ends came to 21 bases. The CDR3 sequence: CASSLDSTDVFF. The CDR3 DNA reads TGTGCCAGCTCCTTAGACAGCACTGATGTCTTCTTT.

V gene TRBV29-1 combines with J gene TRBJ2-1; D gene uncertain. Germline V CDR1 and CDR2: SQVTM, ANQGSEA. The CDR3 is 14 amino acids. For the CDR3, the DNA is TGCACCTACGAACTGGCGGTCTCCTACAATGAGCAGTTCTTC. It encodes CTYELAVSYNEQFF.

The CDR3 DNA follows: TGTGCCAGCAGCTTTCCTGCAGGGGGCCAATCCTGCTTACCCCTCCACTTT. It translates to CASSFPAGGQSCLPLHF. The chain couples TRBV7-2 to TRBJ1-6; 8 positions match TRBD1. This CDR3 is built from 17 residues. V shed 3 bases and J 12 bases; nucleotides not matched to a gene: 16. Germline-derived CDR1 and CDR2 are SGHTA and FQGNSA.

This chain uses TRBV7-3 with TRBJ2-7; D is undetermined. The last part of the DNA fits TRBJ2-1 better; the J call may be wrong. The CDR3 loop spans 13 amino acids. Germline assignment: CDR1 SGHTA and CDR2 FQGTGA. CDR3 sequence reads: CASSPAEINEQFF. CDR3 nucleotide sequence: TGTGCCAGCAGCCCAGCCGAGATCAATGAGCAGTTCTTC.

This sequence joins TRBV7-9 and TRBJ1-3; D perhaps matches TRBD1 (5 bases). CDR1 is SEHNR and CDR2 is FQNEAQ in the germline V gene (reference sequence). Trimming shortened V by 2 bases and J by 16 bases, and 24 bases separated the two germline ends. This CDR3 spans 15 amino acids. CDR3: CASSLRAQGEKTIYF. For the CDR3, the DNA is TGTGCCAGCAGCTTACGAGCCCAGGGTGAAAAAACGATTTATTTT.

This clonotype was seen ten or more times. The chain has TRBV20-1 and TRBJ2-1; D might be TRBD1 or TRBD2, each matching 6 bases. Trimming took off 3 bases at V and 8 bases at J, with 11 bases between the two ends. The CDR3 has 12 amino acids. Germline loops: CDR1 DFQATT, CDR2 SNEGSKA (reference sequence). The CDR3 DNA sequence: TGCAGTGCTAGCGTGGGGGGCCATGAGCAGTTCTTC. Its protein product is CSASVGGHEQFF.

This clonotype is a singleton in its sample. The V and J genes are TRBV20-1 and TRBJ1-1; TRBD1 is a possible D gene (5 bases). Trimming took 2 bases from V and 5 from J, leaving 21 bases between them. The CDR3 is 16 residues long. In germline, CDR1 is DFQATT, CDR2 SNEGSKA (reference sequence). CDR3: CSARMVSRGGGTEAFF. The CDR3 DNA sequence: TGCAGTGCTAGAATGGTTAGTCGGGGCGGAGGAACTGAAGCTTTCTTT.

This clonotype occurred many times. The chain joins TRBV10-3 to TRBJ1-4; D not certain. Germline V CDR1 and CDR2: ENHRY, SYGVKD. The CDR3 runs to 16 residues. Trimming shortened V by 3 bases and J by 2 bases, and 13 bases separated the two germline ends. CDR3 in DNA: TGTGCCATCAGTGATCGTGGGGAAGACACTAATGAAAAACTGTTTTTT. Translating gives CAISDRGEDTNEKLFF.

In its sample, this clonotype was seen many times. V is TRBV3-1 and J is TRBJ2-5, with D possibly being TRBD1 or TRBD2 (5 bases each). The V end lost 5 bases, the J end lost 1 base, and 11 bases lay between the germline ends. This CDR3 comprises 14 residues. Germline-derived CDR1 and CDR2 are LGHDT and YNNKEL (reference sequence). Here the CDR3 reads CASSRDHLQETQYF. CDR3 bases: TGTGCCAGCAGCAGGGACCACCTCCAAGAGACCCAGTACTTC.

For this clonotype: Being one base from a much bigger clone, this may be a read error. The rearrangement joins TRBV6-2 or TRBV6-3 to TRBJ1-1; D not resolved. CDR3 length equals 11 residues. Germline V lookup: CDR1 MNHEY, CDR2 SVGEGT. The CDR3 spells CASSYVTEASF. The CDR3, as DNA: TGTGCCAGCAGTTACGTCACTGAAGCTTCCTTT.

The chain uses TRBV10-3 and TRBJ1-1; 8 positions agree with TRBD1. Germline CDR1 reads ENHRY; CDR2 reads SYGVKD. The CDR3 covers 15 residues. V lost 8 bases, J lost 4 bases, and 12 bases stayed unmatched. The CDR3 here is CAIGVRGRGPTEAFF. DNA for the CDR3: TGTGCCATCGGGGTCCGGGGCAGGGGGCCCACTGAAGCTTTCTTT.

For this clonotype: One end of the junction is discordant with germline, which a read error may explain. This chain uses TRBV2 with TRBJ2-5; D possibly corresponds to TRBD2 (7 bases). The CDR3 sequence is 14 residues long. CDR1 is SNHLY and CDR2 is FYNNEI in the germline V gene. CDR3 sequence (DNA): TGTGCCAGCAGCCTACCGGGGGGCCCAGGGACCCAGTCCTTC. This translates into CASSLPGGPGTQSF. Variable domain in full (rest from reference TRBV2 and TRBJ2-5): EPEVTQTPSHQVTQMGQEVILRCVPISNHLYFYWYRQILGQKVEFLVSFYNNEISEKSEIFDDQFSVERPDGSNFTLKIRSTKLEDSAMYFCASSLPGGPGTQSFGPGTRLLVL.

This clonotype was counted ten times or more. The gene calls are TRBV6-6 and TRBJ2-7; 8 positions match TRBD1. This CDR3 has 14 residues. Germline trimming cut 5 bases from V and 7 bases from J; bases unmatched to any gene: 10. Germline V gene lookup returns CDR1 MNHNY and CDR2 SVGAGI (reference sequence). CDR3 sequence (DNA): TGTGCCAGCAGTGTTGACAGGGGACCGTGGGAGCAGTACTTC. This codes for CASSVDRGPWEQYF.

The V call is TRBV7-9, the J call TRBJ1-2; D unclear. Trimming took off 5 bases at V and 8 bases at J, with 27 bases between the two ends. Germline-derived CDR1 and CDR2 are SEHNR and FQNEAQ (reference sequence). This CDR3 has 17 amino acids. This chain's CDR3 is CASSKAGLNDSPLGYTF. In nucleotides, the CDR3 is TGTGCCAGCAGCAAAGCGGGCCTCAATGATTCTCCCCTCGGCTACACCTTC.

V and J are TRBV24-1 and TRBJ2-7, with TRBD2 matching 7 bases. J gave up 12 bases and V 5 bases, and 21 bases lay outside the gene matches. Germline V gene sequence: CDR1 KGHDR, CDR2 SFDVKD. The CDR3 runs 16 residues. CDR3 sequence (DNA): TGTGCCACCAGTGCCCTTGGGGGGGAACACCACAGATTGAGGTACTTC. This encodes CATSALGGEHHRLRYF.

This clonotype has ten or more counts. This chain links TRBV3-1 with TRBJ1-4; 8 bases are a match to TRBD1. Germline lookup yields CDR1 LGHDT and CDR2 YNNKEL (reference sequence). The CDR3 length is 14 residues. Trimming at V came to 5 bases and at J to 7 bases, leaving 6 bases not matched to a gene. The CDR3 sequence: CASSMTGEGEKLFF. CDR3 DNA: TGTGCCAGCAGCATGACAGGGGAGGGTGAAAAACTGTTTTTT. Looking up the rest from reference TRBV3-1 and TRBJ1-4 gives the full variable domain: DTAVSQTPKYLVTQMGNDKSIKCEQNLGHDTMYWYKQDSKKFLKIMFSYNNKELIINETVPNRFSPKSPDKAHLNLHINSLELGDSAVYFCASSMTGEGEKLFFGSGTQLSVL.

This clonotype was recorded a few times. V and J are TRBV19 and TRBJ2-5; 12 bases line up with TRBD2. J gave up 5 bases and V 8 bases, and 9 bases lay outside the gene matches. The CDR3 has 15 residues. The germline V gene has CDR1 LNHDA and CDR2 SQIVND (reference sequence). CDR3 residues: CASSPGTSGSETQYF. The DNA for the CDR3 is TGTGCCAGTTCTCCAGGGACTAGCGGGTCGGAGACCCAGTACTTC.

The table lists this clonotype with a few counts. The gene calls are TRBV2 and TRBJ1-1; TRBD1 agrees at 7 bases. The CDR3 runs to 16 residues. Germline-derived CDR1 and CDR2 are SNHLY and FYNNEI. V shed 4 bases and J 6 bases; nucleotides not matched to a gene: 14. The CDR3 region has the DNA TGTGCCAGCAGTGCTCAAAATCGAAACACAGGGGCTGAAGCTTTCTTT. Protein sequence: CASSAQNRNTGAEAFF.

This clonotype was observed at least ten times. The rearrangement joins TRBV7-2 to TRBJ1-4; D gene ambiguous. CDR3 length: 16 residues. The germline V and J ends were trimmed by 5 bases and 5 bases, with 18 bases remaining between them. CDR1 is SGHTA, CDR2 FQGNSA, per germline. This CDR3 is CASSLRSGYFNEKLFF. The CDR3 DNA sequence: TGTGCCAGCAGCCTAAGGTCGGGATACTTCAATGAAAAACTGTTTTTT.